One and the same sample provided the 27 T cell receptor beta chains below, sequenced in a study of T cell responses to AZD1222 COVID-19 vaccine. Assay: immunoSEQ multiplex PCR; the TCRdb copy retains only in-frame clones and omits some. Among over 70,000 clones listed, about 74% were seen once. Sequencing used peripheral blood, obtained 28 days after the second dose of the MenACWY control vaccine. The receptors stem from an adult who received the MenACWY meningococcal vaccine as a control.

V and J are TRBV28 and TRBJ1-2; D is unclear. CDR1 is MDHEN, CDR2 SYDVKM, per germline. V was pared by 3 bases and J by 7 bases, with 12 bases between. This CDR3 contains 13 residues. CDR3 sequence: CASSFEGRRGYTF. As DNA, the CDR3 is TGTGCCAGCAGTTTCGAAGGGCGCCGTGGCTACACCTTC.

The gene calls are TRBV6-2 or TRBV6-3 and TRBJ1-5, with a weak D call TRBD1 (6 bases). V was clipped by 0 bases and J by 2 bases, with 17 bases between them. The V gene's germline CDR1 is MNHEY and CDR2 SVGEGT. This CDR3 comprises 18 residues. The DNA for the CDR3 is TGTGCCAGCAGTTACTCGTCGCTGGGGGCTCGGCGCAATCAGCCCCAGCATTTT. This sequence encodes CASSYSSLGARRNQPQHF.

This sequence joins TRBV5-1 and TRBJ2-5; the match to TRBD2 covers 8 bases. Unmatched junction bases numbered 1, after V lost 4 bases and J lost 5 bases. This CDR3 is 12 amino acids long. The V gene's germline CDR1 is SGHRS and CDR2 YFSETQ. The CDR3 nucleotides are TGCGCCAGCAGCCGGGAGGGGGAGACCCAGTACTTC. Amino acid sequence: CASSREGETQYF.

The rearrangement joins TRBV10-3 to TRBJ2-2, with D tentatively TRBD1 (6 bases). The CDR3 is 15 amino acids. Germline CDR1 reads ENHRY; CDR2 reads SYGVKD. Trimming took off 3 bases at V and 1 base at J, with 9 bases between the two ends. The CDR3 reads CAISEGQLNTGELFF. For the CDR3, the DNA is TGTGCCATCAGTGAAGGACAGCTGAACACCGGGGAGCTGTTTTTT.

J is TRBJ2-5 and V is TRBV7-2; TRBD2 aligns across 12 bases. This CDR3 has 14 amino acids. The germline gives CDR1 SGHTA, CDR2 FQGNSA. Trimming at V came to 5 bases and at J to 9 bases, leaving 7 bases not matched to a gene. The CDR3 region is CASSPSGGGWAQYF. CDR3 nucleotide sequence: TGTGCCAGCAGCCCTAGCGGGGGGGGATGGGCCCAGTACTTC.

This clone occurred a few times. The V gene is TRBV6-1, the J gene TRBJ2-2; D unclear. CDR1 MNHNS and CDR2 SASEGT come from the germline V gene. CDR3 length equals 14 residues. V lost 2 bases and J 7 bases, leaving 11 bases between the germline ends. As DNA, the CDR3 is TGTGCCAGCAGTGAACCCTCGATGGGCGGGGAGCTGTTTTTT. It encodes CASSEPSMGGELFF.

The chain recombines TRBV7-2 with TRBJ2-6; no reliable D call. Trimming left V 4 bases short and J 2 bases short, with 6 bases between. This CDR3 region has 14 residues. CDR1 SGHTA and CDR2 FQGNSA come from the germline V gene. CDR3 in amino acids: CASSSLAGANVLTF. The DNA of the CDR3 is TGTGCCAGCAGCTCCTTGGCTGGGGCCAACGTCCTGACTTTC.

The genes are TRBV10-3 and TRBJ2-7, with TRBD1 identical over 10 bases. V lost 6 bases, J lost 5 bases, and 7 bases stayed unmatched. CDR3 size: 14 residues. The germline gives CDR1 ENHRY, CDR2 SYGVKD. CDR3 DNA sequence: TGTGCCATCAGAGACAGGGGGCCCTTGGACGAGCAGTACTTC. Protein sequence: CAIRDRGPLDEQYF.

The chain links TRBV5-1 to TRBJ1-2, with D unresolved. CDR1 is SGHRS, CDR2 YFSETQ, per germline. The CDR3 is 13 amino acids. Trimming left V 4 bases short and J 2 bases short, with 9 bases between. CDR3 amino acids: CASSPDVNYGYTF. In nucleotides, the CDR3 is TGCGCCAGCAGCCCGGACGTCAACTATGGCTACACCTTC. Using reference TRBV5-1 and TRBJ1-2 for the parts outside the CDR3, the full variable domain is KAGVTQTPRYLIKTRGQQVTLSCSPISGHRSVSWYQQTPGQGLQFLFEYFSETQRNKGNFPGRFSGRQFSNSRSEMNVSTLELGDSALYLCASSPDVNYGYTFGSGTRLTVV.

The chain links TRBV19 to TRBJ2-7, with 7 nucleotides matching TRBD2. The CDR3 loop spans 14 amino acids. Germline V gene data show CDR1 as LNHDA and CDR2 as SQIVND (reference sequence). V gave up 3 bases and J gave up 5 bases; unmatched junction bases: 7. This chain's CDR3 is CASSMQGGFDEQYF. The CDR3 nucleotides read TGTGCCAGTAGTATGCAGGGAGGGTTCGACGAGCAGTACTTC.

This clone appeared once. The chain combines TRBV6-5 with TRBJ1-5, with 7 bases fitting TRBD1. Germline values: CDR1 MNHEY, CDR2 SVGAGI. The V and J ends lost 10 bases and 9 bases, in that order; junction bases with no gene match: 18. The CDR3 is 15 amino acids. CDR3 nucleotide sequence: TGTGCCACCGTAGGTGGGACAGTCGATACAACGCCCCAGCATTTT. Its translation: CATVGGTVDTTPQHF.

This clone showed up just a few times. The chain combines TRBV6-5 with TRBJ2-7; tentative D call: TRBD2 (5 bases). Trimming stripped 7 bases from V and 4 bases from J, with 17 bases between. CDR3 length: 14 residues. Per the germline V gene, CDR1 is MNHEY and CDR2 is SVGAGI. DNA for the CDR3: TGTGCCAGCAACCAGGACTGGAAAAGATACGAGCAGTACTTC. Its translation: CASNQDWKRYEQYF.

The DNA of the CDR3 is TGTGCCAGTAGGGACAGGGGCCGGCCCTATGGCTACACCTTC. Translated, it gives CASRDRGRPYGYTF. V gene TRBV19 combines with J gene TRBJ1-2; 9 nucleotides align to TRBD1. With V trimmed by 6 bases and J by 4 bases, 6 bases remained unmatched. The CDR3 extends over 14 amino acids. The germline gives CDR1 LNHDA, CDR2 SQIVND (reference sequence).

This CDR3 reads CASSQDPGQETQYF. The CDR3 nucleotides read TGTGCCAGCAGCCAAGATCCGGGGCAAGAGACCCAGTACTTC. The rearrangement links TRBV3-1 (or the pseudogene TRBV3-2) to TRBJ2-5, with a possible D match to TRBD2 (5 bases). V was cut by 0 bases and J by 2 bases, with 7 bases left in between. The CDR3 runs 14 residues. The germline CDR1 and CDR2 sequences are LGHDT and YNNKEL (reference sequence).

V is TRBV5-4 and J is TRBJ2-3; no reliable D call. CDR3 length: 12 residues. Germline lookup yields CDR1 SGHNT and CDR2 YYREEE (reference sequence). Between the trimmed V and J ends, which lost 4 bases and 2 bases, there was a span of 5 bases. The CDR3 nucleotides are TGTGCCAGCAGCCTCGACACAGATACGCAGTATTTT. It codes for CASSLDTDTQYF.

The chain recombines TRBV5-1 with TRBJ2-3; a possible D gene is TRBD1 (5 bases). Germline loops: CDR1 SGHRS, CDR2 YFSETQ. V was shortened by 4 bases and J by 0 bases, with 12 bases between the two germline ends. This CDR3 contains 15 residues. Here the CDR3 DNA reads TGCGCCAGCAGCCCGGACACCACTAGCACAGATACGCAGTATTTT. It codes for CASSPDTTSTDTQYF.

The rearrangement links TRBV27 to TRBJ2-7; 7 bases are a match to TRBD1. Germline V CDR1 and CDR2: MNHEY, SMNVEV (reference sequence). Trimming at V came to 6 bases and at J to 2 bases, leaving 10 bases not matched to a gene. CDR3 length: 15 residues. The CDR3 sequence is CASRMTPGQTYEQYF. CDR3 in DNA: TGTGCCAGCAGGATGACCCCGGGACAGACCTACGAGCAGTACTTC.

This clone showed up just once. The J gene is TRBJ2-1, the V gene TRBV12-2; the D call in the table, TRBD2, was not verified against the DNA. TRBV12-2 is an annotated pseudogene. This CDR3 region has 20 residues. The CDR3 nucleotides are TGTGCAAGTCGCTCCGATCCCACCACACTAGCGTTCAGCTCCTACAATGAGCAGTTCTTC. It specifies CASRSDPTTLAFSSYNEQFF.

This clone has a single count. The V and J genes are TRBV27 and TRBJ2-7; TRBD2 matches 7 bases. The CDR3 has 15 residues. Germline CDR1 reads MNHEY; CDR2 reads SMNVEV (reference sequence). V lost 6 bases to trimming and J lost 7 bases; unmatched junction nucleotides: 15. The CDR3 nucleotides are TGTGCCAGCAGCCCCGGTCCCCCGGGGGGAGTAGAGCAGTACTTC. It is translated as CASSPGPPGGVEQYF.

This chain connects TRBV12-3 or TRBV12-4 to TRBJ2-1, with D uncertain. The V end was cut by 6 bases, the J end by 4 bases, with 10 bases between. The CDR3 consists of 13 residues. The CDR3 here is CASRTREYNEQFF. CDR3 DNA: TGTGCCAGCAGAACGAGAGAGTACAATGAGCAGTTCTTC.

The chain couples TRBV7-2 to TRBJ2-1; perhaps TRBD2 as D (6 bases). Germline values: CDR1 SGHTA, CDR2 FQGNSA. The CDR3 length is 15 residues. With 2 bases removed from V and 3 bases from J, the gap between germline ends came to 11 bases. The CDR3 is CASSLSGGNYNEQFF. CDR3 coding DNA: TGTGCCAGCAGCTTAAGCGGCGGGAACTACAATGAGCAGTTCTTC.

The chain has TRBV19 and TRBJ2-5; perhaps TRBD1 as D (5 bases). The CDR3 contains 15 residues. CDR1 and CDR2 (germline): LNHDA, SQIVND (reference sequence). V was pared by 3 bases and J by 5 bases, with 16 bases between. CDR3 amino acids: CASSIGHGMGETQYF. CDR3 in DNA: TGTGCCAGTAGTATCGGACATGGGATGGGGGAGACCCAGTACTTC.

The V and J genes are TRBV6-1 and TRBJ2-1, with 10 bases matching TRBD2. This CDR3 contains 19 residues. The germline CDR1 and CDR2 sequences are MNHNS and SASEGT. V gave up 4 bases and J gave up 0 bases; unmatched junction bases: 12. CDR3 sequence reads: CASSGGLASALRSYNEQFF. CDR3 nucleotide sequence: TGTGCCAGCAGTGGGGGACTAGCGAGTGCTCTACGCTCCTACAATGAGCAGTTCTTC.

The sample holds one count of this clone. The chain couples TRBV28 to TRBJ2-7; no firm D call. CDR3 length: 12 amino acids. V lost 3 bases to trimming and J lost 3 bases, with 6 bases between them. Germline CDR1 and CDR2: MDHEN and SYDVKM. The CDR3 nucleotides read TGTGCCAGCAGTTTGGATCGCTACGAGCAGTACTTC. Translating it yields CASSLDRYEQYF.

This chain joins TRBV3-1 (or the pseudogene TRBV3-2) and TRBJ2-1; D may match TRBD1 or TRBD2 (5 bases each). Germline V gene lookup returns CDR1 LGHDT and CDR2 YNNKEL (reference sequence). V was cut by 0 bases and J by 6 bases, with 12 bases left in between. This CDR3 has 15 amino acids. As DNA, the CDR3 is TGTGCCAGCAGCCAAGATAAAGGGACCACCAATGAGCAGTTCTTC. Encoded protein: CASSQDKGTTNEQFF.

This clone was counted once. The chain employs TRBV2 and TRBJ2-7, with TRBD1 as a possible D gene (6 bases). Germline CDR1 SNHLY, CDR2 FYNNEI. V was clipped by 4 bases and J by 5 bases, with 9 bases between them. The CDR3 contains 12 residues. DNA for the CDR3: TGTGCCAGCAGTGTACAGGGTAACGAGCAGTACTTC. This gives the protein CASSVQGNEQYF.

The chain combines TRBV5-1 with TRBJ1-1; no clear D. V was clipped by 1 base and J by 5 bases, with 12 bases between them. The CDR3 runs to 14 residues. The germline V gene has CDR1 SGHRS and CDR2 YFSETQ. For the CDR3, the DNA is TGCGCCAGCAGCTTGAATGAGGGTGGGACTGAAGCTTTCTTT. Amino acids: CASSLNEGGTEAFF.